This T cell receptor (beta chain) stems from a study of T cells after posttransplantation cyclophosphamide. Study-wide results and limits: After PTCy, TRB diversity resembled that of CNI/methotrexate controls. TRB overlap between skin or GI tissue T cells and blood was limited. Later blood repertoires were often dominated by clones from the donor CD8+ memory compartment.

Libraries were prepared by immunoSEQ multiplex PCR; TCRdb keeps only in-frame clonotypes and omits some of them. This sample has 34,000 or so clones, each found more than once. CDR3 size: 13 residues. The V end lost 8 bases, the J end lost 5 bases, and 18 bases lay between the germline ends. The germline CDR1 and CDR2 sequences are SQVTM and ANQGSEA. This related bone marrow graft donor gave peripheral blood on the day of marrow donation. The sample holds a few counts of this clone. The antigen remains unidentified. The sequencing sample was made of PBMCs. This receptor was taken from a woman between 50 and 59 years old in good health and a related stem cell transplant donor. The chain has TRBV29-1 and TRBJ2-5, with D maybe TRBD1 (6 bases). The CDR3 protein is CSSGHGLRETQYF. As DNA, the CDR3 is TGCAGCTCGGGACATGGGTTGAGGGAGACCCAGTACTTC.